These 27 T cell receptor beta chains were sequenced from one sample in a study of early T cells in non-severe SARS-CoV-2 infection. TCRdb re-called the 5' RACE reads through MiXCR, storing one row per CDR3 protein. This table has about 67,000 distinct CDR3 sequences, under 14% appearing once. Sample: whole blood. The source of these receptors is an adult who was a healthcare worker with PCR-confirmed SARS-CoV-2 infection or an uninfected control (not recorded which).

In this sample, this clonotype turned up many times. The chain has TRBV20-1 and TRBJ1-5; no firm D call. The germline CDR1 and CDR2 sequences are DFQATT and SNEGSKA (reference sequence). This CDR3 has 15 amino acids. Deletions cut 6 bases from V and 2 bases from J, with 17 bases between. The CDR3 DNA reads as TGCAGTGCCCCCGACGGGCTGCGAGGCAATCAGCCCCAGCATTTT. Translating it yields CSAPDGLRGNQPQHF.

Notes on this clonotype: It may be a read error: a sequence one base away is much more abundant. DNA of the CDR3: TGTGCCAGCCGTGCATACGGGAGCCCCTATGGCTACACCTTC. Translation gives CASRAYGSPYGYTF. This sequence joins TRBV27 and TRBJ1-2; D ambiguous. This CDR3 contains 14 residues. The germline V gene has CDR1 MNHEY and CDR2 SMNVEV (reference sequence). Deletions cut 8 bases from V and 4 bases from J, with 17 bases between.

In its sample, this clonotype was seen many times. This chain links TRBV12-3 or TRBV12-4 with TRBJ2-1; the D is unclear. Trimming stripped 6 bases from V and 6 bases from J, with 21 bases between. The CDR3 runs 16 residues. CDR3 loop: CASSGGPRGASNEQFF. CDR3 in DNA: TGTGCCAGCAGCGGCGGCCCCAGAGGAGCGAGCAATGAGCAGTTCTTC.

This clonotype showed up just a few times. This chain links TRBV4-1 with TRBJ2-1, with 13 bases lining up with TRBD2. With 1 base clipped from V and 6 bases from J, the junction kept 0 bases outside the gene matches. Looked up from germline, CDR1 is MGHRA and CDR2 is YSYEKL. The CDR3 loop spans 15 amino acids. The CDR3 sequence is CASSQGLAGGNEQFF. The DNA for the CDR3 is TGCGCCAGCAGCCAAGGACTAGCGGGAGGCAATGAGCAGTTCTTC.

The rearrangement uses TRBV6-5 and TRBJ2-3; no clear D. This CDR3 region has 14 residues. Per the germline V gene, CDR1 is MNHEY and CDR2 is SVGAGI. Trimming stripped 8 bases from V and 3 bases from J, with 15 bases between. The CDR3 coding sequence is TGTGCCAGCGGACGGGTGGCCGGGACAGATACGCAGTATTTT. Translating gives CASGRVAGTDTQYF.

V usage is TRBV5-1 and J usage is TRBJ2-1; D ambiguous. The CDR3 consists of 12 residues. Germline V gene data show CDR1 as SGHRS and CDR2 as YFSETQ. Trimming removed 6 bases at V and 5 bases at J, with 9 bases between. The CDR3 DNA sequence: TGCGCCAGCACCCGGCAGGACAATGAGCAGTTCTTC. It is translated as CASTRQDNEQFF.

This clonotype was observed a few times. The chain couples TRBV20-1 to TRBJ1-1; D unresolved. This CDR3 has 13 amino acids. Per germline, CDR1 DFQATT and CDR2 SNEGSKA (reference sequence). V shed 1 base and J shed 0 bases, with 6 bases lying between them. This CDR3 is CSARASMNTEAFF. The CDR3 nucleotides are TGCAGTGCTAGAGCATCAATGAACACTGAAGCTTTCTTT.

This clonotype came up many times. The chain joins TRBV29-1 to TRBJ2-2, with a weak D call TRBD2 (5 bases). V was clipped by 6 bases and J by 3 bases, with 14 bases between them. From germline, CDR1 is SQVTM and CDR2 ANQGSEA. This CDR3 spans 14 amino acids. This CDR3 is CSVGLATYTGELFF. The CDR3 bases are TGCAGCGTCGGATTAGCGACATACACCGGGGAGCTGTTTTTT.

This clonotype was observed many times. The V and J genes are TRBV4-1 and TRBJ1-6; D may be TRBD1 (5 bases). The V gene lost 0 bases and the J gene lost 5 bases, with 11 bases spanning the gap. Germline CDR1 reads MGHRA; CDR2 reads YSYEKL. The CDR3 is 16 amino acids. The CDR3 DNA is TGCGCCAGCAGCCAAGAAGAGACAGCCCATAATTCACCCCTCCACTTT. Its protein is CASSQEETAHNSPLHF.

There are many counts of this clonotype. The rearrangement links TRBV5-1 to TRBJ1-4; 8 bases are shared with TRBD1. Germline lookup yields CDR1 SGHRS and CDR2 YFSETQ. Unmatched junction bases numbered 7, after V lost 3 bases and J lost 6 bases. CDR3 length: 15 residues. CDR3 residues: CASSWTGTGHEKLFF. The DNA for the CDR3 is TGCGCCAGCAGCTGGACCGGGACAGGCCATGAAAAACTGTTTTTT. Using reference TRBV5-1 and TRBJ1-4 for the parts outside the CDR3, the full variable domain is KAGVTQTPRYLIKTRGQQVTLSCSPISGHRSVSWYQQTPGQGLQFLFEYFSETQRNKGNFPGRFSGRQFSNSRSEMNVSTLELGDSALYLCASSWTGTGHEKLFFGSGTQLSVL.

V usage is TRBV6-1 and J usage is TRBJ1-2; D remains unclear. CDR3 length: 14 residues. The V end was cut by 1 base, the J end by 2 bases, with 8 bases between. Germline V gene sequence: CDR1 MNHNS, CDR2 SASEGT. The CDR3 DNA follows: TGTGCCAGCAGTGAAGACGGGCAGAACTATGGCTACACCTTC. Its protein product is CASSEDGQNYGYTF.

This clonotype has at least ten counts. This CDR3 is CASTPGLAGTKQYF. The CDR3, as DNA: TGCGCCAGCACTCCGGGACTAGCGGGTACGAAGCAGTACTTC. V and J are TRBV10-2 and TRBJ2-7, with 12 bases fitting TRBD2. Germline CDR1 WSHSY, CDR2 SAAADI. The CDR3 sequence is 14 residues long. The ends lost 7 bases at V and 8 bases at J; junction bases unmatched: 9.

This clonotype has a single count. The chain couples TRBV5-1 to TRBJ2-4; D possibly corresponds to TRBD2 (6 bases). Per the germline V gene, CDR1 is SGHRS and CDR2 is YFSETQ. Trimming cost V 4 bases and J 3 bases, with 17 bases left between them. The CDR3 is made up of 16 amino acids. The CDR3 here is CASSPSEGSGKNIQYF. The CDR3 nucleotides read TGCGCCAGCAGCCCCTCGGAGGGCAGTGGCAAAAACATTCAGTACTTC.

This clonotype was seen repeatedly, ten times or more. The genes are TRBV11-2 and TRBJ1-6; 8 bases align to TRBD1. J lost 7 bases, V lost 3 bases, and 5 bases had no gene match. This CDR3 is 15 amino acids long. Germline-derived CDR1 and CDR2 are SGHAT and FQNNGV. The CDR3 reads CASSFGQGINSPLHF. In nucleotides, the CDR3 is TGTGCCAGCAGCTTCGGACAGGGAATAAATTCACCCCTCCACTTT.

The chain has TRBV4-2 and TRBJ2-1; 15 bases are shared with TRBD2. The J segment lost 7 bases and the V segment lost 0 bases, leaving 1 base of the junction unmatched. This CDR3 spans 16 amino acids. The germline gives CDR1 LGHNA, CDR2 YNFKEQ. CDR3 protein: CASSQEGLAGGNEQFF. The CDR3 coding sequence is TGTGCCAGCAGCCAAGAGGGACTAGCGGGGGGAAATGAGCAGTTCTTC.

This clonotype was recorded at least ten times. As DNA, the CDR3 is TGTGCCAGCAGGGAGAGTGGAGCCCTTAACTATGGCTACACCTTC. Translation gives CASRESGALNYGYTF. V is TRBV6-6 and J is TRBJ1-2, with unresolved D. CDR3 size: 15 residues. In germline, CDR1 is MNHNY, CDR2 SVGAGI (reference sequence). V shed 6 bases and J shed 1 base, with 15 bases lying between them.

This clonotype was counted many times. The V call is TRBV29-1, the J call TRBJ2-7, with D unresolved. This CDR3 has 12 amino acids. V gave up 4 bases and J gave up 1 base, with 8 bases separating them. CDR1 and CDR2 (germline): SQVTM, ANQGSEA. DNA of the CDR3: TGCAGCGTTGTAATTGGGTCCTACGAGCAGTACTTC. Its protein product is CSVVIGSYEQYF.

This clonotype was seen at least ten times. The rearrangement links TRBV5-1 to TRBJ2-1; D is possibly TRBD2 (5 bases). There are 15 residues in the CDR3. Germline V lookup: CDR1 SGHRS, CDR2 YFSETQ. The V and J ends lost 0 bases and 0 bases respectively, with 7 bases between them. The CDR3 here is CASSLAGNSYNEQFF. The CDR3 DNA reads as TGCGCCAGCAGCTTGGCGGGGAACTCCTACAATGAGCAGTTCTTC. Using reference TRBV5-1 and TRBJ2-1 for the parts outside the CDR3, the full variable domain is KAGVTQTPRYLIKTRGQQVTLSCSPISGHRSVSWYQQTPGQGLQFLFEYFSETQRNKGNFPGRFSGRQFSNSRSEMNVSTLELGDSALYLCASSLAGNSYNEQFFGPGTRLTVL.

This clonotype came up many times. CDR3 sequence reads: CASSLTPTNGYTF. For the CDR3, the DNA is TGCGCCAGCAGCTTGACCCCTACCAATGGCTACACCTTC. This chain connects TRBV5-1 to TRBJ1-2, with D hard to call. The CDR3 has 13 amino acids. Trimming pared 1 base from V and 6 bases from J, leaving 10 bases between. Germline CDR1 SGHRS, CDR2 YFSETQ. Looking up the rest from reference TRBV5-1 and TRBJ1-2 gives the full variable domain: KAGVTQTPRYLIKTRGQQVTLSCSPISGHRSVSWYQQTPGQGLQFLFEYFSETQRNKGNFPGRFSGRQFSNSRSEMNVSTLELGDSALYLCASSLTPTNGYTFGSGTRLTVV.

This clonotype was detected ten times or more. V usage is TRBV30 and J usage is TRBJ2-3; TRBD2 agrees at 10 bases. The CDR3 has 15 residues. The germline gives CDR1 GTSNPN, CDR2 SVGIG (reference sequence). After removal of 8 bases from V and 3 bases from J, the junction contained 11 bases not matched to a gene. This CDR3 is CARSSGTSVTDTQYF. The DNA for the CDR3 is TGTGCCCGCTCCTCCGGGACTAGCGTGACAGATACGCAGTATTTT.

This clonotype was observed a handful of times. This chain's CDR3 is CASSREGTANYEQYF. The CDR3 nucleotides are TGTGCCAGCAGCCGGGAGGGTACGGCCAACTACGAGCAGTACTTC. The chain is built from TRBV3-1 and TRBJ2-7; 7 positions agree with TRBD2. The CDR3 consists of 15 residues. Germline CDR1 reads LGHDT; CDR2 reads YNNKEL (reference sequence). The junction had 9 bases not matched to a gene; V was cut back by 4 bases and J by 3 bases.

In regard to this clonotype: A clone one base away is much larger, so this may be a read error. The chain links TRBV7-7 to TRBJ1-1; D gene unclear. Germline CDR1 SSHAT, CDR2 FNYEAQ (reference sequence). The CDR3 is 15 amino acids. Here the CDR3 reads CASSPLTPVSTEAFF. The DNA for the CDR3 is TGTGCTAGCAGCCCGTTAACTCCGGTGTCCACTGAAGCTTTCTTT.

This clonotype has a handful of counts. The rearrangement uses TRBV4-2 and TRBJ2-7, with TRBD2 identical over 11 bases. The CDR3 covers 14 residues. The V and J ends lost 4 bases and 6 bases, in that order; junction bases with no gene match: 5. The germline V gene has CDR1 LGHNA and CDR2 YNFKEQ. The CDR3 nucleotides read TGTGCCAGCAGCCCCGGGACTAGCGGAGGCGAGCAGTACTTC. Translating it yields CASSPGTSGGEQYF.

The rearrangement links TRBV12-3 or TRBV12-4 to TRBJ2-5; possible D gene TRBD2, 5 bases. With 5 bases removed from V and 0 bases from J, the gap between germline ends came to 7 bases. This CDR3 has 13 amino acids. CDR3 nucleotides: TGTGCCAGCAGTAGTAGCGACCAAGAGACCCAGTACTTC. Its protein is CASSSSDQETQYF.

This chain joins TRBV5-1 and TRBJ2-7; D is unclear. The CDR3 consists of 15 residues. Germline CDR1 is SGHRS and CDR2 is YFSETQ. V shed 0 bases and J shed 2 bases, with 12 bases lying between them. CDR3 amino acids: CASSLGHPGAYEQYF. The CDR3, as DNA: TGCGCCAGCAGCTTGGGACACCCCGGCGCCTACGAGCAGTACTTC.

The table lists this clonotype with many counts. The junction and the germline gene differ at one end; a read error may be behind it. This rearrangement joins TRBV7-7 to TRBJ2-5; D is ambiguous. The CDR3 length is 13 residues. Germline loops: CDR1 SSHAT, CDR2 FNYEAQ (reference sequence). CDR3 DNA: TGTGCTAGCAGCTCGAGTGGCCAAGAGACCCAGTACTTC. Protein: CASSSSGQETQYF.

This clonotype was recorded at least ten times. The rearrangement uses TRBV2 and TRBJ2-5; 7 positions match TRBD2. Trimming at V came to 7 bases and at J to 2 bases, leaving 7 bases not matched to a gene. Germline V CDR1 and CDR2: SNHLY, FYNNEI. The CDR3 has 14 residues. CDR3 in DNA: TGTGCCAGCATGGGGGGAGGGAGGCAAGAGACCCAGTACTTC. This encodes CASMGGGRQETQYF.